These 3 T cell receptor beta chains share one sample of origin, sequenced in a study of CD8 T cells in Susac syndrome. RNA in amounts of about 0.5 to 1 ug was reverse transcribed with random hexamers. TCRdb re-derived calls from the immunoSEQ multiplex PCR reads in MiXCR, one entry per CDR3 protein. The sample records 130,000 to 150,000 distinct CDR3 sequences, roughly 94% being singletons. The source material was CD4+ T cells from PBMCs. The receptors here all came from a human donor in good health.

This clonotype appeared once. The chain is built from TRBV6-6 and TRBJ2-7; 7 bases are a match to TRBD1. Looked up from germline, CDR1 is MNHNY and CDR2 is SVGAGI (reference sequence). This CDR3 is built from 15 residues. Losses at the gene ends were 6 bases for V and 5 bases for J; bases not matched to a gene: 13. CDR3 region: CASRRRETGLNEQYF. CDR3 DNA: TGTGCCAGCAGACGTCGTGAGACAGGGCTCAACGAGCAGTACTTC.

The gene calls are TRBV20-1 and TRBJ2-1; D is possibly TRBD1 (6 bases). The V gene's germline CDR1 is DFQATT and CDR2 SNEGSKA (reference sequence). Trimming removed 4 bases at V and 0 bases at J, with 13 bases between. The CDR3 contains 15 residues. Here the CDR3 reads CSANTGLSSYNEQFF. The CDR3 DNA sequence: TGCAGTGCTAACACAGGGTTAAGCTCCTACAATGAGCAGTTCTTC.

The chain joins TRBV18 to TRBJ2-3; no clear D. The CDR3 runs 15 residues. Germline loops: CDR1 KGHSH, CDR2 LQKENI. V was trimmed by 2 bases and J by 4 bases, leaving 13 bases between them. For the CDR3, the DNA is TGTGCCAGCTCACCAAGTACCTCGACGGCAGATACGCAGTATTTT. The encoded protein is CASSPSTSTADTQYF. Filled out from reference TRBV18 and TRBJ2-3, the complete variable domain reads NAGVMQNPRHLVRRRGQEARLRCSPMKGHSHVYWYRQLPEEGLKFMVYLQKENIIDESGMPKERFSAEFPKEGPSILRIQQVVRGDSAAYFCASSPSTSTADTQYFGPGTRLTVL.